These 2 T cell receptor beta chains were all obtained from the same sample, sequenced in a study of T cells in Graves' hyperthyroidism and ophthalmopathy. There were TCR beta CDR3 regions amplified from RNA transcripts. TCR CDR3 regions were first amplified by RT-PCR with HTBI primers. Via MiXCR, TCRdb re-called the multiplex PCR reads, giving one row per CDR3 protein. The sample holds approximately 58,000 distinct CDR3 sequences, roughly 50% seen once. The sample consisted of blood. Every receptor here comes from a woman aged 25-40 years with Graves' ophthalmopathy.

Comment on this clonotype: A read error is likely, as this CDR3 ends without the conserved phenylalanine or tryptophan. The DNA is left out, because the CDR3 cannot be placed on it with certainty; the CDR3 is given as TCRdb lists it. The V and J genes are TRBV5-1 and TRBJ1-3. The CDR3 sequence runs 10 residues, both termini included. Germline V gene lookup returns CDR1 SGHRS and CDR2 YFSETQ. The CDR3 sequence: CASSLTLGST.

By share of the sample, this clonotype is medium-sized (0.01 to 0.1%). V and J are TRBV15 and TRBJ1-6, with TRBD1 matching 7 bases. This CDR3 comprises 16 residues. Germline V gene sequence: CDR1 LNHNV, CDR2 YYDKDF (reference sequence). Trimming took 1 base from V and 2 from J; bases not matched to a gene: 2. The CDR3 DNA is TGTGCCACCAGCAGAGGACAGGGAACCTATAATTCACCCCTCCACTTT. Translating it yields CATSRGQGTYNSPLHF.